One sample yielded the 25 T cell receptor beta chains listed below, sequenced in a study of response to subunit inactivated influenza vaccine. TCRdb reprocessed the RT-PCR reads via MiXCR and lists one record per CDR3 protein. This table has about half a million distinct CDR3 sequences, 25% appearing once. Here the sequenced sample was CD4+ T cells sorted from PBMCs, taken around 5 days after vaccination. The receptors stem from a man aged 50 or older who received an inactivated influenza vaccine.

The chain uses TRBV12-3 or TRBV12-4 and TRBJ2-3, with TRBD2 matching over 12 bases. The CDR3 is made up of 15 amino acids. V was clipped by 6 bases and J by 2 bases; unmatched bases: 3. The CDR3 coding sequence is TGTGCCAGCAGGCTAGCGGGGGGGCCCACAGATACGCAGTATTTT. It is translated as CASRLAGGPTDTQYF.

The rearrangement joins TRBV2 to TRBJ2-1; D is possibly TRBD2 (6 bases). CDR1 is SNHLY and CDR2 is FYNNEI in the germline V gene. This CDR3 spans 12 amino acids. The V and J ends lost 8 bases and 10 bases respectively, with 15 bases between them. The CDR3 spells CASCERRGEQFF. CDR3 in DNA: TGTGCCAGCTGCGAGAGGAGGGGCGAGCAGTTCTTC.

This clonotype was picked up a small number of times. V and J are TRBV12-3 or TRBV12-4 and TRBJ2-5, with a possible D match to TRBD2 (5 bases). The CDR3 runs to 15 residues. Trimming cost V 4 bases and J 1 base, with 13 bases left between them. This CDR3 is CASSSGKQFQETQYF. The CDR3 bases are TGTGCCAGCAGTTCGGGGAAGCAATTCCAAGAGACCCAGTACTTC.

This clonotype was seen more than once but under ten times. This chain connects TRBV20-1 to TRBJ1-1; possible D gene TRBD1, 5 bases. The CDR3 is 12 residues long. The germline V gene has CDR1 DFQATT and CDR2 SNEGSKA (reference sequence). V was trimmed by 3 bases and J by 4 bases, leaving 9 bases between them. In DNA form, the CDR3 reads TGCAGTGCTAGGACAGAGAGCACTGAAGCTTTCTTT. This encodes CSARTESTEAFF.

This clonotype has a handful of counts. This chain links TRBV20-1 with TRBJ2-7; D call uncertain. V was pared by 0 bases and J by 3 bases, with 12 bases between. The CDR3 has 14 amino acids. Germline CDR1 DFQATT, CDR2 SNEGSKA (reference sequence). CDR3 nucleotide sequence: TGCAGTGCTAGAGAGGGGTTGCATTTCTACGAGCAGTACTTC. This translates into CSAREGLHFYEQYF.

V usage is TRBV14 and J usage is TRBJ2-2, with D unresolved. CDR1 and CDR2 (germline): SGHDN, FVKESK. The CDR3 loop spans 13 amino acids. V dropped 1 base and J dropped 7 bases, with 7 bases sitting between them. The DNA of the CDR3 is TGTGCCAGCAGCCAAGTGATGAGCGGGGAGCTGTTTTTT. Translation gives CASSQVMSGELFF.

The CDR3 DNA reads TGTGCCAGCAGTGAGTTAGCCCTGGGAGGGCAGTACTTC. Translated: CASSELALGGQYF. This chain joins TRBV2 and TRBJ2-7; a weak D match, TRBD2 (6 bases). Between the trimmed V and J ends, which lost 3 bases and 9 bases, there was a span of 15 bases. This CDR3 comprises 13 residues. Germline CDR1 SNHLY, CDR2 FYNNEI.

The gene calls are TRBV5-8 and TRBJ1-2; 10 nucleotides line up with TRBD1. The CDR3 consists of 16 residues. The V gene's germline CDR1 is SGHTS and CDR2 YDEGEE. V gave up 5 bases and J gave up 2 bases; unmatched junction bases: 9. CDR3 DNA sequence: TGTGCCAGCAGATCGACAGGGGGCTGGAGGAACTATGGCTACACCTTC. This sequence encodes CASRSTGGWRNYGYTF.

This clonotype was detected only a few times. The chain employs TRBV24-1 and TRBJ2-7; 8 bases map to TRBD1. CDR1 and CDR2 (germline): KGHDR, SFDVKD. The V segment lost 3 bases and the J segment 5 bases; nucleotides outside the gene matches: 8. This CDR3 region has 15 residues. The CDR3 sequence: CATSDGQGGKNEQYF. CDR3 DNA: TGTGCCACCAGTGATGGACAGGGCGGGAAAAACGAGCAGTACTTC.

The chain joins TRBV5-1 to TRBJ2-5; TRBD2 agrees at 8 bases. The CDR3 is made up of 13 amino acids. V gave up 5 bases and J gave up 2 bases; unmatched junction bases: 2. Germline lookup yields CDR1 SGHRS and CDR2 YFSETQ. CDR3 amino acids: CASSTSGQETQYF. The CDR3 DNA reads TGCGCCAGCAGTACTAGCGGACAAGAGACCCAGTACTTC.

This clonotype was seen a few times. The V call is TRBV20-1, the J call TRBJ2-5; D might be TRBD2 (6 bases). CDR1 is DFQATT, CDR2 SNEGSKA, per germline (reference sequence). The CDR3 length is 12 residues. V was shortened by 7 bases and J by 8 bases, with 17 bases between the two germline ends. CDR3 loop: CSGPTGGGTQYF. The CDR3 region has the DNA TGCAGTGGCCCAACTGGGGGAGGAACCCAGTACTTC.

This clonotype occurred many times. The chain employs TRBV12-3 or TRBV12-4 and TRBJ2-7; a possible D gene is TRBD1 (6 bases). The V end was cut by 5 bases, the J end by 6 bases, with 14 bases between. This CDR3 has 13 amino acids. CDR3 sequence reads: CASSPGDTLEQYF. The CDR3 DNA sequence: TGTGCCAGCAGTCCAGGGGACACGCTCGAGCAGTACTTC.

This clonotype has more than one count but fewer than ten. The rearrangement links TRBV11-2 to TRBJ2-3; 7 nucleotides align to TRBD1. The germline gives CDR1 SGHAT, CDR2 FQNNGV. CDR3 length: 13 residues. V shed 6 bases and J 6 bases; nucleotides not matched to a gene: 6. CDR3 DNA: TGTGCCAGCAGGCCCACAGGGGATGATACGCAGTATTTT. Protein: CASRPTGDDTQYF.

This chain links TRBV7-2 with TRBJ2-1; TRBD2 aligns across 7 bases. J was trimmed by 8 bases and V by 3 bases; bases with no gene match: 7. This CDR3 contains 14 residues. CDR1 SGHTA and CDR2 FQGNSA come from the germline V gene. This CDR3 is CASSFGLGGHEQFF. CDR3 sequence (DNA): TGTGCCAGCAGCTTTGGACTAGGAGGGCATGAGCAGTTCTTC.

The chain has TRBV18 and TRBJ1-3; D possibly corresponds to TRBD1 (6 bases). The CDR3 extends over 18 amino acids. Germline V gene lookup returns CDR1 KGHSH and CDR2 LQKENI. V was cut by 4 bases and J by 0 bases, with 19 bases left in between. CDR3: CASSLREDSRYSGNTIYF. The CDR3 DNA is TGTGCCAGCTCACTCCGTGAGGACAGCCGATACTCTGGAAACACCATATATTTT.

The V and J genes are TRBV14 and TRBJ2-7; 10 nucleotides line up with TRBD1. CDR3 size: 15 residues. Germline assignment: CDR1 SGHDN and CDR2 FVKESK. The V gene end was trimmed by 1 base and the J gene end by 4 bases; junction bases not matched to a gene: 4. CDR3 residues: CASSQGTGGGYEQYF. The CDR3 coding sequence is TGTGCCAGCAGCCAAGGGACAGGGGGAGGTTACGAGCAGTACTTC.

The J gene is TRBJ1-4, the V gene TRBV5-1; no clear D gene. V was trimmed by 3 bases and J by 8 bases, leaving 17 bases between them. Germline-derived CDR1 and CDR2 are SGHRS and YFSETQ. The CDR3 covers 15 residues. CDR3 sequence reads: CASSSSGEVREKLFF. The CDR3 DNA is TGCGCCAGCAGCTCATCCGGGGAAGTGAGGGAAAAACTGTTTTTT.

The rearrangement uses TRBV18 and TRBJ2-2, with TRBD1 as a possible D gene (5 bases). Trimming shortened V by 5 bases and J by 1 base, and 11 bases separated the two germline ends. The CDR3 contains 15 residues. Germline-derived CDR1 and CDR2 are KGHSH and LQKENI. CDR3 DNA: TGTGCCAGCTCATTCGGACACAAGAACACCGGGGAGCTGTTTTTT. Translating it yields CASSFGHKNTGELFF.

The gene calls are TRBV6-2 or TRBV6-3 and TRBJ2-1, with D maybe TRBD2 (6 bases). The CDR3 is 13 amino acids. The V end was cut by 8 bases, the J end by 8 bases, with 16 bases between. Germline CDR1 reads MNHEY; CDR2 reads SVGEGT. The CDR3 here is CASGDSLGDEQFF. In DNA form, the CDR3 reads TGTGCCAGCGGGGACTCTCTGGGTGATGAGCAGTTCTTC.

In its sample, this clonotype was seen a few times. The CDR3 DNA reads TGTGCCACCCTGTCCACCGGGGAGCTGTTTTTT. Protein sequence: CATLSTGELFF. The V and J genes are TRBV6-2 or TRBV6-3 and TRBJ2-2; D gene uncertain. Per the germline V gene, CDR1 is MNHEY and CDR2 is SVGEGT. This CDR3 has 11 residues. V lost 10 bases and J 4 bases, leaving 7 bases between the germline ends.

V and J are TRBV2 and TRBJ2-1; D is unresolved. This CDR3 spans 11 amino acids. The V gene's germline CDR1 is SNHLY and CDR2 FYNNEI. V lost 2 bases, J lost 15 bases, and 11 bases lay in between. DNA for the CDR3: TGTGCCAGCAGTGAATCGTTCGTAGGGTTCTTC. Protein: CASSESFVGFF.

The J gene is TRBJ2-5, the V gene TRBV7-2; D is unclear. The CDR3 has 14 amino acids. Germline values: CDR1 SGHTA, CDR2 FQGNSA. V lost 3 bases, J lost 4 bases, and 12 bases lay in between. The CDR3 loop is CASSLGLGRETQYF. The CDR3 bases are TGTGCCAGCAGCTTGGGCTTAGGGCGAGAGACCCAGTACTTC.

The chain combines TRBV6-1 with TRBJ2-7; 9 nucleotides agree with TRBD2. Judging by the DNA end, TRBJ2-1 fits better; the J call may be wrong. The CDR3 totals 15 residues. Per germline, CDR1 MNHNS and CDR2 SASEGT. CDR3 nucleotides: TGTGCCAGCAGAAGCCTTAGCGGGAGCCCCTACGAGCAGTTCTTC. Translating gives CASRSLSGSPYEQFF.

This clonotype was detected only a few times. The DNA of the CDR3 is TGTGCCAGCAGTTGGGGGAACGAGCTGTTTTTT. It codes for CASSWGNELFF. V and J are TRBV6-5 and TRBJ2-2; D possibly matches TRBD1 or TRBD2 (5 bases each). Trimming took off 4 bases at V and 11 bases at J, with 8 bases between the two ends. CDR1 is MNHEY, CDR2 SVGAGI, per germline. This CDR3 region has 11 residues.

V and J are TRBV5-4 and TRBJ2-2, with D possibly matching TRBD1 (6 bases). The CDR3 consists of 14 residues. Germline assignment: CDR1 SGHNT and CDR2 YYREEE (reference sequence). V was shortened by 3 bases and J by 5 bases, with 11 bases between the two germline ends. CDR3 nucleotides: TGTGCCAGCAGCTGGGACACCCAAACCGGGGAGCTGTTTTTT. Encoded protein: CASSWDTQTGELFF.